The rows below give T cell receptor beta chains drawn from one sample of a study of blood T cell repertoires in COVID-19. TCRdb's table, derived via immunoSEQ multiplex PCR, lists solely in-frame clones and lacks some. The top ten hold roughly 1.2% of the sample, which has fewer than 500,000 clones, about four fifths seen once. Sequenced: peripheral blood. The receptors originated from a human donor with acute or convalescent COVID-19. The donor label of this sample is uncertain. Each CDR3 is given with its conserved first and last residue. The D gene is left open where the match is weak. Not all rows give a size; the values are once, few, many and, for expanded clones, a class.

.	.	TRBJ1-4	TRBV28	TGTGCCAGCAGCCGTTTCTCCTCAACTAATGAAAAACTGTTTTTT	CASSRFSSTNEKLFF
TRBD1	once	TRBJ1-3	TRBV6-5	TGTGCCAGCAGTTTATCAGGGGGTGGAAACACCATATATTTT	CASSLSGGGNTIYF
TRBD1	.	TRBJ1-4	TRBV7-8	TGTGCCAGCAGCTCCGGGACAGGGGCATTTCATGAAAAACTGTTTTTT	CASSSGTGAFHEKLFF
TRBD1	.	TRBJ2-7	TRBV10-2	TGCGCCAGCAGTGAACCTAAAGGGGGCAAGTACGAGCAGTACTTC	CASSEPKGGKYEQYF
TRBD1	.	TRBJ1-2	TRBV2	TGTGCCAGCAGGGCGGGGACAGTCTATGGCTACACCTTC	CASRAGTVYGYTF
TRBD1	.	TRBJ1-4	TRBV6-5	TGTGCCAGCAGTTTACGGGACAGGACTAATGAAAAACTGTTTTTT	CASSLRDRTNEKLFF
.	.	TRBJ2-2	TRBV5-1	TGCGCCAGCAGCTCCCAAGCTACAGAGATCACCGGGGAGCTGTTTTTT	CASSSQATEITGELFF
.	once	TRBJ1-2	TRBV6-5	TGTGCCAGCAGTTACTCTCCTCAGGGGTTCGGTGGCTACACCTTC	CASSYSPQGFGGYTF
.	.	TRBJ2-5	TRBV12-3/TRBV12-4	TGTGCCAGCAGTTTGGGCAGCCAAGAGACCCAGTACTTC	CASSLGSQETQYF
.	.	TRBJ2-5	TRBV5-1	TGCGCCAGCAGCTTGGAAGGGACCGAGGGGGCCCAGTACTTC	CASSLEGTEGAQYF
.	.	TRBJ1-4	TRBV10-3	TGTGCCATCAGTGACAGGTTTAATGAAAAACTGTTTTTT	CAISDRFNEKLFF
.	.	TRBJ2-3	TRBV5-1	TGCGCCAGCAGCTTGGGAGGGTTTAGCACAGATACGCAGTATTTT	CASSLGGFSTDTQYF
.	.	TRBJ2-2	TRBV12-5	TGTGCTAGTGGCGCCGCACAGGGTCGTAACGGGGAGCTGTTTTTT	CASGAAQGRNGELFF
.	.	TRBJ1-2	TRBV11-2	TGTGCCAGCAGCTTAGGGCATCGCTATGGCTACACCTTC	CASSLGHRYGYTF
.	once	TRBJ1-1	TRBV30	TGTGCCAGCGGGGTTCCCTACACTGAAGCTTTCTTT	CASGVPYTEAFF
TRBD1	once	TRBJ1-1	TRBV18	TGTGCCAGCTCGGACCGGACAGGACTGAACACTGAAGCTTTCTTT	CASSDRTGLNTEAFF
TRBD2	.	TRBJ2-2	TRBV5-4	TGTGCCAGCAGCTTCCCCGGGGGGGATACCGGGGAGCTGTTTTTT	CASSFPGGDTGELFF